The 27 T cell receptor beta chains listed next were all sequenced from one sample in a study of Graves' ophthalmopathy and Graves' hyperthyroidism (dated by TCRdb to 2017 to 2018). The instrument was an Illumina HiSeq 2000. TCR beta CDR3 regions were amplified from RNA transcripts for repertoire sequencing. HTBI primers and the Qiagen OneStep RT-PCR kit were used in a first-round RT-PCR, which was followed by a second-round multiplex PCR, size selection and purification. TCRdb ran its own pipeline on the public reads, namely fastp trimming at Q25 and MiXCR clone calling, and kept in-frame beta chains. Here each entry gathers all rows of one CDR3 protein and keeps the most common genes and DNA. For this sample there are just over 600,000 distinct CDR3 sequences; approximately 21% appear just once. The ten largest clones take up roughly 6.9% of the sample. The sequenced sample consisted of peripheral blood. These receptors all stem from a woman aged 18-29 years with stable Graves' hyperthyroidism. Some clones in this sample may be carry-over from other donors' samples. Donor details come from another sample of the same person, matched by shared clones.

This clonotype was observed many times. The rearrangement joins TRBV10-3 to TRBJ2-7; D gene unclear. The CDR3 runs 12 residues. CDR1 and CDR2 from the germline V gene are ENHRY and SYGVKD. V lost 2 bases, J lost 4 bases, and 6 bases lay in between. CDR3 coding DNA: TGTGCCATCAGTGAGGTGGGATACGAGCAGTACTTC. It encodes CAISEVGYEQYF.

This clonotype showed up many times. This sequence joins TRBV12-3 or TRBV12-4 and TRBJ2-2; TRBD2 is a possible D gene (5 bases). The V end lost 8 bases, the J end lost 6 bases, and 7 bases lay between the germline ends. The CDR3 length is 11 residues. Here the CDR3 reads CASGLAGELFF. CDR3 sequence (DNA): TGTGCCAGCGGACTGGCCGGGGAGCTGTTTTTT.

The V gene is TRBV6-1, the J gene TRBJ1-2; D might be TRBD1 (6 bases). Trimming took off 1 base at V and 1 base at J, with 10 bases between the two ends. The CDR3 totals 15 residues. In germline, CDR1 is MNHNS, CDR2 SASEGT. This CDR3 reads CASSEGAGDNYGYTF. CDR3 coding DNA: TGTGCCAGCAGTGAAGGGGCAGGGGATAACTATGGCTACACCTTC.

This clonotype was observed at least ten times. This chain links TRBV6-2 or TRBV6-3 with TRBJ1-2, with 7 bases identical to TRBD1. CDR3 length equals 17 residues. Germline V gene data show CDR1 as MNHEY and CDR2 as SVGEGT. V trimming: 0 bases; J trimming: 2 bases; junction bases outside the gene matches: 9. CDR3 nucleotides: TGTGCCAGCAGTTACTCCGGCGGGACAGCGAGGAACTATGGCTACACCTTC. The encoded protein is CASSYSGGTARNYGYTF.

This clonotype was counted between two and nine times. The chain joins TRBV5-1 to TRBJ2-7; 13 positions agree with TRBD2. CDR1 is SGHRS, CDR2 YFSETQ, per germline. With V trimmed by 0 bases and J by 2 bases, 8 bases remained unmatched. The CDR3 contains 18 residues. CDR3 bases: TGCGCCAGCAGCTTGGGGCATTCCACTAGCGGGAGGGCCTACGAGCAGTACTTC. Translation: CASSLGHSTSGRAYEQYF.

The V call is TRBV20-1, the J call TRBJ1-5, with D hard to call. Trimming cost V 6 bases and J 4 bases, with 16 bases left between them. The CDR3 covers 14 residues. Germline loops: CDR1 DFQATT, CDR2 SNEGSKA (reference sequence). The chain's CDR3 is CSARSGFENQPQHF. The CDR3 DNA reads TGCAGTGCCCGCTCGGGTTTTGAAAATCAGCCCCAGCATTTT.

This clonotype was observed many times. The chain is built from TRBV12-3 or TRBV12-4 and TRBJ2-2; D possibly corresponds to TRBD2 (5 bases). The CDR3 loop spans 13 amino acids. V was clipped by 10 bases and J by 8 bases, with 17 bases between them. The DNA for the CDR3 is TGTGCCACCTGTTCGGGAAAAACGGGGGAGCTGTTTTTT. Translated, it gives CATCSGKTGELFF.

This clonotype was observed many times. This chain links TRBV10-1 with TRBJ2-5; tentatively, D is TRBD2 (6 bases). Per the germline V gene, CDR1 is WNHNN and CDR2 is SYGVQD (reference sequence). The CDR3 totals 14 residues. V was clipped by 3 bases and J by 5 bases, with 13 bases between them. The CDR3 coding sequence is TGCGCCAGCAGTGAACTAGCTTGGCGGGAGACCCAGTACTTC. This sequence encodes CASSELAWRETQYF.

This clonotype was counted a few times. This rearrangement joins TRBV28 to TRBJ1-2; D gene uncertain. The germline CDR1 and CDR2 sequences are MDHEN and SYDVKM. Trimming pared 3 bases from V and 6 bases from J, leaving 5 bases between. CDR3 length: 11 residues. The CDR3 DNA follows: TGTGCCAGCAGTTTCCAGGATGGCTACACCTTC. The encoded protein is CASSFQDGYTF.

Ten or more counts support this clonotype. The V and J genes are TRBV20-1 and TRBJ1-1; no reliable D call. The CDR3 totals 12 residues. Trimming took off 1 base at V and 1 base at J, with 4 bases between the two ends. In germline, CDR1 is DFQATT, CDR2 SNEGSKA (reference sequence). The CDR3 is CSARAENTEAFF. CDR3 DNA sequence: TGCAGTGCTAGAGCGGAGAACACTGAAGCTTTCTTT.

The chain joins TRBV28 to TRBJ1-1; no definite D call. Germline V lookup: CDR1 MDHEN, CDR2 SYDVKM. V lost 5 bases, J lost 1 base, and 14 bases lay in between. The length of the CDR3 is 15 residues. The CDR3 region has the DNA TGTGCCAGCAGTCTTCCACATCACCAGAACACTGAAGCTTTCTTT. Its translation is CASSLPHHQNTEAFF.

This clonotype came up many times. The CDR3 coding sequence is TGTGCCTGGAGTGTAGGCCAAACAAACACTGAAGCTTTCTTT. This translates into CAWSVGQTNTEAFF. The chain couples TRBV30 to TRBJ1-1; D is unclear. There are 14 residues in the CDR3. The V gene lost 0 bases and the J gene lost 2 bases, with 10 bases spanning the gap. Looked up from germline, CDR1 is GTSNPN and CDR2 is SVGIG (reference sequence).

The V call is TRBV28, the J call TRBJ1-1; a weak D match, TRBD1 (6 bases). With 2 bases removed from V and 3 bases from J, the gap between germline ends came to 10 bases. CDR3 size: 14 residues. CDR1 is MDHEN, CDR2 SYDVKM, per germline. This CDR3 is CASSLRGIDTEAFF. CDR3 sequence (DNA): TGTGCCAGCAGTTTAAGGGGGATAGACACTGAAGCTTTCTTT.

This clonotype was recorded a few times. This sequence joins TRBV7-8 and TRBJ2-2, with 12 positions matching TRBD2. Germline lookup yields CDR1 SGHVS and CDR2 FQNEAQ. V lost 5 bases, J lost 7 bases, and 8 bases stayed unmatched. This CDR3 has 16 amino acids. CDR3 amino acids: CASSLSSGGVNGELFF. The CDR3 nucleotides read TGTGCCAGCAGCCTTTCTAGCGGGGGGGTGAACGGGGAGCTGTTTTTT.

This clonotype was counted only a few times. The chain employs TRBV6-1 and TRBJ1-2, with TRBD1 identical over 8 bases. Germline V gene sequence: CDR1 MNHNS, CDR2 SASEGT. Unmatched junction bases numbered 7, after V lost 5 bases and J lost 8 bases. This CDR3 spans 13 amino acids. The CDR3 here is CASSPQGAQGYTF. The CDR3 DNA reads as TGTGCCAGCAGTCCCCAGGGGGCGCAGGGCTACACCTTC.

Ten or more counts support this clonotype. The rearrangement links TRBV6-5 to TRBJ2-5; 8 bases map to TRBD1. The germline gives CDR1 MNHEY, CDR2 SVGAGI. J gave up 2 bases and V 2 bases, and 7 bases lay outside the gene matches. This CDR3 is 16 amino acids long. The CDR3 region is CASSYHPQGAQETQYF. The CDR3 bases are TGTGCCAGCAGTTACCATCCCCAGGGGGCACAAGAGACCCAGTACTTC.

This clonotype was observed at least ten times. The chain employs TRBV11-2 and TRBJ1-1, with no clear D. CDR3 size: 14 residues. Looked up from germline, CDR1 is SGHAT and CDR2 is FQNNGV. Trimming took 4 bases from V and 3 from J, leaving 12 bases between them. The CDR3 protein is CASSSTSGHTEAFF. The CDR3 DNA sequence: TGTGCCAGCAGCTCTACGAGCGGACACACTGAAGCTTTCTTT.

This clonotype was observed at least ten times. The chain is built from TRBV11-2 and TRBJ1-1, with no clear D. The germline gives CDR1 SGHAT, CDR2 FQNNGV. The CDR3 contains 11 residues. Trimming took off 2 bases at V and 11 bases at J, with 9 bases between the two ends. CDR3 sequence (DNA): TGTGCCAGCAGCTTAACCGAAAGGGCTTTCTTT. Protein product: CASSLTERAFF.

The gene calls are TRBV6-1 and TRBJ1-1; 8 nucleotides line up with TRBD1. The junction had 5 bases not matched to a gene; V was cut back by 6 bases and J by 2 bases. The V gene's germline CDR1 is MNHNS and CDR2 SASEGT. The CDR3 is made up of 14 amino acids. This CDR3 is CASSSGGANTEAFF. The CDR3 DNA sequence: TGTGCCAGCAGCTCAGGGGGCGCAAACACTGAAGCTTTCTTT.

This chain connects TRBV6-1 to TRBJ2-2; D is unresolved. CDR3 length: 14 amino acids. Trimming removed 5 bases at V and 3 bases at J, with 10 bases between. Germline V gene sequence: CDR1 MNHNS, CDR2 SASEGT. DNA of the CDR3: TGTGCCAGCAGTCCTGGACCAGACACCGGGGAGCTGTTTTTT. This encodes CASSPGPDTGELFF.

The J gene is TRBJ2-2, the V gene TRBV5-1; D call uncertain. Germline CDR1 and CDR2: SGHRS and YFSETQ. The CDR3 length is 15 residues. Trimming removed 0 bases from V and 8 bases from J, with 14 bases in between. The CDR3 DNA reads TGCGCCAGCAGCTTGGAAGCTAATATGGCGGGGGAGCTGTTTTTT. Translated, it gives CASSLEANMAGELFF.

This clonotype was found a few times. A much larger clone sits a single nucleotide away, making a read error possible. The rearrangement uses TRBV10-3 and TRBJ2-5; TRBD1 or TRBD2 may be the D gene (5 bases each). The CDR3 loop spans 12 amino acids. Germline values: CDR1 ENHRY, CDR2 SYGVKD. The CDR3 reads CAISVQGETKYF. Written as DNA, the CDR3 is TGTGCCATCAGTGTGCAGGGAGAGACCAAGTACTTC.

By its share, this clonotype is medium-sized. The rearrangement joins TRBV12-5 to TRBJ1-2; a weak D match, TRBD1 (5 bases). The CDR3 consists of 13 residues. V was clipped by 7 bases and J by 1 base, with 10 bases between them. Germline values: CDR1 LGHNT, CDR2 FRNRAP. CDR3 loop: CASALTDNYGYTF. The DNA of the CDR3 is TGTGCTAGTGCTCTGACAGATAACTATGGCTACACCTTC. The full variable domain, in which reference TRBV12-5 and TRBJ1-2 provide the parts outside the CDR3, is DARVTQTPRHKVTEMGQEVTMRCQPILGHNTVFWYRQTMMQGLELLAYFRNRAPLDDSGMPKDRFSAEMPDATLATLKIQPSEPRDSAVYFCASALTDNYGYTFGSGTRLTVV.

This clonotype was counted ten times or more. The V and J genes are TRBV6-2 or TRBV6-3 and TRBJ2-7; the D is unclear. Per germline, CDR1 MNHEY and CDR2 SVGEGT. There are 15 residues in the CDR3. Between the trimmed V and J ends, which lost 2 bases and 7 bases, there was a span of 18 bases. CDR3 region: CASSYIQASSGEQYF. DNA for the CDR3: TGTGCCAGCAGTTACATTCAGGCATCGTCTGGGGAGCAGTACTTC.

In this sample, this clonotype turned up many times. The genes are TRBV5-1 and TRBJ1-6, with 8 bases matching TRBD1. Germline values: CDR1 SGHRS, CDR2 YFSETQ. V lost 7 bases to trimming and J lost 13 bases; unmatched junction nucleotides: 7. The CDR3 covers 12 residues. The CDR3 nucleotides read TGCGCCAGCGCGTGGACAGGGATCCCCCTCCACTTT. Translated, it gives CASAWTGIPLHF.

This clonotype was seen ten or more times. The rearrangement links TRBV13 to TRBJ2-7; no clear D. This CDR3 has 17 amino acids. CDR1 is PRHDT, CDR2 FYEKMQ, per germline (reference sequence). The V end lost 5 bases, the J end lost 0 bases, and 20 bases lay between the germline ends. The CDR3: CASSPGPERRSSYEQYF. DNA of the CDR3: TGTGCCAGCAGCCCAGGACCGGAAAGAAGGTCCTCCTACGAGCAGTACTTC.

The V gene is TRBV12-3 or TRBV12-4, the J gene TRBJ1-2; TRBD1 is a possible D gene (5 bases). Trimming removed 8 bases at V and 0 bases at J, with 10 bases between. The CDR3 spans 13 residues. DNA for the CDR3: TGTGCCAGCGGGCCAGGGACTAACTATGGCTACACCTTC. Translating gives CASGPGTNYGYTF.